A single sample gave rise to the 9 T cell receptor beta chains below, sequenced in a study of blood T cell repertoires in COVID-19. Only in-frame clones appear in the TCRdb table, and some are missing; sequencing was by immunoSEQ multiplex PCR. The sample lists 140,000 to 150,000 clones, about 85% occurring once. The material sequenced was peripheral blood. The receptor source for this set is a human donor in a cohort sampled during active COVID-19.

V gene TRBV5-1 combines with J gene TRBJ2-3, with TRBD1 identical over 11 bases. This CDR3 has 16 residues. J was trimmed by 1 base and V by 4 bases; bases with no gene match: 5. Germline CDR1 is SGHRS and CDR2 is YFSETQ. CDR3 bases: TGCGCCAGCAGCCTTGGGACAGGGGGTGGCACAGATACGCAGTATTTT. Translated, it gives CASSLGTGGGTDTQYF. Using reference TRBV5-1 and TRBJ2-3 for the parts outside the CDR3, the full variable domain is KAGVTQTPRYLIKTRGQQVTLSCSPISGHRSVSWYQQTPGQGLQFLFEYFSETQRNKGNFPGRFSGRQFSNSRSEMNVSTLELGDSALYLCASSLGTGGGTDTQYFGPGTRLTVL.

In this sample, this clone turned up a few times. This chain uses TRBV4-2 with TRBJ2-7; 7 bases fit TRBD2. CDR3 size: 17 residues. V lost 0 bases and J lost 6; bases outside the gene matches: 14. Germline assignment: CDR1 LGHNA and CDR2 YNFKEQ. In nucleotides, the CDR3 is TGTGCCAGCAGCCAAGAATTGAGGGACGGGGGGATGGGCGAGCAGTACTTC. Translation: CASSQELRDGGMGEQYF.

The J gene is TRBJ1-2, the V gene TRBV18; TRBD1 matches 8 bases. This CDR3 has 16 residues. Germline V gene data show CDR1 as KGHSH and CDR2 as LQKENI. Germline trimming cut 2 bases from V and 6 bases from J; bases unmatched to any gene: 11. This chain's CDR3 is CASSPDRGRRNDGYTF. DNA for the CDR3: TGTGCCAGCTCACCAGACAGGGGAAGAAGGAACGATGGCTACACCTTC.

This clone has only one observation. In DNA, the CDR3 is TGTGCCAGCAGCACAGGACAGACAACTAATGAAAAACTGTTTTTT. It codes for CASSTGQTTNEKLFF. V usage is TRBV7-6 and J usage is TRBJ1-4; the D gene is possibly TRBD1 (6 bases). Germline-derived CDR1 and CDR2 are SGHVS and FNYEAQ. There are 15 residues in the CDR3. V lost 5 bases and J 0 bases, leaving 10 bases between the germline ends.

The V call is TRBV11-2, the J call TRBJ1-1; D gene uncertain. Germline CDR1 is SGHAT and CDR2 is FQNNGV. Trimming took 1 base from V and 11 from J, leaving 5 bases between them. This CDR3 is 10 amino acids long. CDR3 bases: TGTGCCAGCAGCTTAGTACGGGCTTTCTTT. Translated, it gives CASSLVRAFF.

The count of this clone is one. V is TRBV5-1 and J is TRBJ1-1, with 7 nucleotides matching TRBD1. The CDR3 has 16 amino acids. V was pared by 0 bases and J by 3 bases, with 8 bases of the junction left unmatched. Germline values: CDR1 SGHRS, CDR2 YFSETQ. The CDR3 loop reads CASSLEPRQGDTEAFF. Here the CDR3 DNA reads TGCGCCAGCAGCTTGGAACCTCGACAGGGCGACACTGAAGCTTTCTTT.

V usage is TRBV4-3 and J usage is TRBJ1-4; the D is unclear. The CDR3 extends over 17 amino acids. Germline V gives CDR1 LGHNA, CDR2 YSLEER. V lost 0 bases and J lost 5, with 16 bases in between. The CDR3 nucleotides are TGCGCCAGCAGCCAAGAAGTCACCCGAGGGAAAAATGAAAAACTGTTTTTT. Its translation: CASSQEVTRGKNEKLFF.

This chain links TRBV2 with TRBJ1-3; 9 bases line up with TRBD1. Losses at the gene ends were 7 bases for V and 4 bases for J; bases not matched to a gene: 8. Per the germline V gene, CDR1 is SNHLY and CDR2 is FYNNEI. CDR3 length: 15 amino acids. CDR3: CASTRDRVDGNTIYF. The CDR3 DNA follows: TGTGCCAGCACGAGGGACAGGGTCGACGGAAACACCATATATTTT.

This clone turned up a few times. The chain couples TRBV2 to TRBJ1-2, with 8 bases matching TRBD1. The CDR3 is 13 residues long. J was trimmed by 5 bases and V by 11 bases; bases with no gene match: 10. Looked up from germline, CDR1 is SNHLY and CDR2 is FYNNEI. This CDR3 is CAGEETGVYGYTF. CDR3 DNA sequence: TGTGCCGGAGAGGAGACAGGGGTATATGGCTACACCTTC. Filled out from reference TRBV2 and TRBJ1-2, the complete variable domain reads EPEVTQTPSHQVTQMGQEVILRCVPISNHLYFYWYRQILGQKVEFLVSFYNNEISEKSEIFDDQFSVERPDGSNFTLKIRSTKLEDSAMYFCAGEETGVYGYTFGSGTRLTVV.